This T cell receptor (beta chain) was recovered during a study of Ad26.COV2.S vaccination and SARS-CoV-2 variants. Study as a whole: By the intramuscular route, Ad26.COV2.S was given once, or twice 56 days apart.

Study findings and constraints: Marked by substantial breadth, spike-specific CD8+ and CD4+ T cell responses were reportedly seen after vaccination. Responses of T cells in total may have been underestimated by the TCR breadth and depth analyses.

Concerning this clone itself: The antigen is undetermined.

Sample treatment: around 19 received Ad26.COV2.S at low or high dose, single or two shots; roughly five received placebo; per-sample allocation not given. The samples date from day 63 after the first vaccine or placebo injection. It was an adult aged 18-55 years in Boston who was the donor. The CDR3 runs to 13 residues. Trimming cost V 0 bases and J 16 bases, with 17 bases left between them. Germline values: CDR1 SGHDT, CDR2 YYEEEE. The method was immunoSEQ multiplex PCR; TCRdb's version includes in-frame clones alone and lacks a portion of them. The sample consists of 300,000 to 350,000 clones, roughly 90% of them appearing once.

This receptor was taken from a person between 18 and 65 years old who received the Ad26.COV2.S COVID-19 vaccine or a placebo. The specimen was peripheral blood, collected in a trial of Ad26.COV2.S vaccine versus placebo. The V call is TRBV5-6, the J call TRBJ2-1; D may match TRBD1 or TRBD2 (5 bases each). CDR3 amino acids: CASSLGDGAGFFF. CDR3 in DNA: TGTGCCAGCAGCTTGGGGGACGGGGCAGGGTTCTTCTTC.